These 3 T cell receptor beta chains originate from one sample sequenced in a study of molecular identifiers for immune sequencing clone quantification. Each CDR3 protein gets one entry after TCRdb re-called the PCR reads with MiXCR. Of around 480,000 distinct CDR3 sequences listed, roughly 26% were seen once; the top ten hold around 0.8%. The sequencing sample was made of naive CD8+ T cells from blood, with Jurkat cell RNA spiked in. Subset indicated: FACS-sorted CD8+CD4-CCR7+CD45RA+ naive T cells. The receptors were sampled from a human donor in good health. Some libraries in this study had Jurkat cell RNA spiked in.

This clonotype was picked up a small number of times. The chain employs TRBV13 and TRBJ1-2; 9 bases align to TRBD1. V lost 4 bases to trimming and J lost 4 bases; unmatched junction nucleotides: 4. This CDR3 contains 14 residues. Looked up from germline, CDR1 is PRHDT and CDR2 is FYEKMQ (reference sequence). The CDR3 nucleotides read TGTGCCAGCAGCTCCGACAGGGGGGCCTATGGCTACACCTTC. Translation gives CASSSDRGAYGYTF.

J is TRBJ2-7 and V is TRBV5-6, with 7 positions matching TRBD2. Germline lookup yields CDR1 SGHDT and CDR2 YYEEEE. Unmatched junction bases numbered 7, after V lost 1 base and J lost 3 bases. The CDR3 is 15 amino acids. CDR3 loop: CASSLPERGLYEQYF. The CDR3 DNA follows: TGTGCCAGCAGCTTGCCTGAGCGGGGACTCTACGAGCAGTACTTC.

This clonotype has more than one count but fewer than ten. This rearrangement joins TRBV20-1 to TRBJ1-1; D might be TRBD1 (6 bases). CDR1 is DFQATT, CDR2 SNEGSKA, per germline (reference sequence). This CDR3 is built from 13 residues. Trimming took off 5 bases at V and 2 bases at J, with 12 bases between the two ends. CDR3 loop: CSASQGLNTEAFF. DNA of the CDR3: TGCAGTGCTTCGCAGGGGCTTAACACTGAAGCTTTCTTT.